This T cell receptor (beta chain) was observed in a study of T-cell memory formation after mild COVID-19. Study-wide points: Contracting clones, day 15 to 85, had balanced CD4/CD8, and later expanders favored CD4+.

In regard to this clonotype: Its antigen is unknown.

Constant-segment primers served in 5'RACE that generated TCR alpha and TCR beta cDNA libraries bearing sample barcodes and UMIs. One entry per CDR3 protein results from TCRdb running MiXCR on the 5' RACE reads. The sample lists roughly 300,000 distinct CDR3 sequences; roughly 17% were seen once. The CDR3 spans 14 residues. Germline V gene data show CDR1 as SGHTA and CDR2 as FQGNSA. V was clipped by 4 bases and J by 9 bases, with 13 bases between them. Specimen: PBMCs or a T cell subset sorted from them (not recorded which). The chain couples TRBV7-2 to TRBJ1-6; D gene ambiguous. This TCR came from a young man who had mild COVID-19 (a few samples of this study predate the infection). Cell type and time point are not known. Here the CDR3 DNA reads TGTGCCAGCAGCTCGACCCATTCCAGTTCACCCCTCCACTTT. It translates to CASSSTHSSSPLHF.